This T cell receptor beta chain was documented in a study of regulatory T cells in long-lasting Graves disease. Library construction for TCR beta used iRepertoire HTBI primers and Arm-PCR of CDR3 regions. Using its own MiXCR run on the multiplex PCR reads, TCRdb lists one record per CDR3 protein. Of hundreds of thousands of distinct CDR3 sequences listed, less than 25% are singletons. Time point meaning: persistent/refractory GD, antithyroid drugs over 5 years with positive TRAb. After RNA was extracted from PBMCs, the TCR library was made from it. This clonotype occurred a few times. Its specificity is unknown. The ends were cut back, 0 bases at V and 7 bases at J, with 10 bases in the middle. Germline loops: CDR1 ENHRY, CDR2 SYGVKD. The CDR3 runs 13 residues. Study-level results: Small sample size may have lowered accuracy. In persistent patients, shared public clonotypes (about 2,800) outnumbered those in new patients (around 1,000).

Sequenced here: peripheral blood mononuclear cells (PBMCs), sampled when the disease was refractory, from a patient treated with antithyroid drugs. This chain links TRBV10-3 with TRBJ2-7; D is unclear. This TCR was sampled from a female donor with Graves disease. In DNA, the CDR3 is TGTGCCATCAGTGAGTCGAAATCCCGGGAGCAGTACTTC. Encoded protein: CAISESKSREQYF.